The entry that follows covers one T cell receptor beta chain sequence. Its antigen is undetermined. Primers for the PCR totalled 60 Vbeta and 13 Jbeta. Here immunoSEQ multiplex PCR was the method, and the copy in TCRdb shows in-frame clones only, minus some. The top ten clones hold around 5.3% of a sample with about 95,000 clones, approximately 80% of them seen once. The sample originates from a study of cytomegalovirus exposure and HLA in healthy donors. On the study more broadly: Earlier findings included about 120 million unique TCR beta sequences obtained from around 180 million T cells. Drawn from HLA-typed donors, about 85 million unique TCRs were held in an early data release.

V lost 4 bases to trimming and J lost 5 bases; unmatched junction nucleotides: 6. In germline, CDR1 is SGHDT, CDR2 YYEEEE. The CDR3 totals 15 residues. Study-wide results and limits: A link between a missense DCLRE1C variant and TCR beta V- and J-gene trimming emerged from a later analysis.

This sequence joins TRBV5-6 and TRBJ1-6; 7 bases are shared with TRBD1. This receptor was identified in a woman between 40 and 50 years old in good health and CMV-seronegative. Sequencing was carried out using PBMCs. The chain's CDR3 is CASSPADRDNSPLHF. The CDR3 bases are TGTGCCAGCAGCCCAGCTGACAGGGATAATTCACCCCTCCACTTT. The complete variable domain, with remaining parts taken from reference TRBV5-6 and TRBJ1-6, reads DAGVTQSPTHLIKTRGQQVTLRCSPKSGHDTVSWYQQALGQGPQFIFQYYEEEERQRGNFPDRFSGHQFPNYSSELNVNALLLGDSALYLCASSPADRDNSPLHFGNGTRLTVT.